Included here is one T cell receptor (beta chain) sequence, with context. This clonotype was found many times. The antigen it binds to is not known. Per-nucleotide qualities are absent, and no much larger clonotype sits a single base away. For repertoire sequencing, TCR beta CDR3 regions were amplified from RNA transcripts. The first round was an RT-PCR using HTBI primers with the Qiagen OneStep RT-PCR kit, and this first round was followed by a second-round multiplex PCR, then size selection and purification. The libraries underwent paired-end sequencing with 100 bp reads on an Illumina HiSeq2000. Regarding the original processing steps: SOAPnuke was used for read processing, and reads with adapters, uncalled bases, a mean Phred below 15, or no exact constant-primer or identifier match were discarded. High-quality paired reads were merged with COPE v1.2.5. Each unique nucleotide sequence was treated as a clonotype, and MiTCR v1.1 was used to align the clonotypes to the IMGT TRB V, D and J references. The analysis was limited to V-J combinations with a frequency above 0.0001, which together covered roughly 99% of the repertoires. For each V-J combination, a TCR clonal expansion and chaos score was defined as the ratio of F50 clonal expansion to chaos observed in the TCRdist matrix. Welch's t-statistics and random forest were used to reduce features to about a dozen V-J combinations, which were fed into a naive Bayes classifier. The Morisita-Horn index was used to measure how similar the thyroid and blood repertoires were. TCRdb reprocessed the public reads (quality trimming at Q25 with fastp, clone calling with MiXCR) and kept in-frame beta chains. Rows are unified per CDR3 protein, each entry keeping the most common DNA and genes. The V and J calls and clone size are TCRdb's, not the authors'. This sample gives a few hundred thousand distinct CDR3 sequences in total; about a sixth of them show up just once. The ten largest clonotypes hold roughly 2.6% of the sample.

This entry comes from a study of Graves' ophthalmopathy and Graves' hyperthyroidism (dated by TCRdb to 2016 to 2018). About the full investigation: Peripheral blood was collected at initial diagnosis, prior to any treatment. To explore V-J signatures distinguishing ophthalmopathy from hyperthyroidism, a discovery set of around 100 patients (roughly 44 ophthalmopathy, 55 to 60 stable hyperthyroidism) was enrolled. Once sampling was done, hyperthyroidism patients were given methimazole at a starting dose of 30 mg daily, while ophthalmopathy patients were given high-dose intravenous methylprednisolone. In roughly 6 hyperthyroidism patients, the T-cell repertoires found in thyroid tissue were compared with those found in blood. For independent validation, a separate cohort was made up of about 18 hyperthyroidism patients plus 17 patients who later progressed from hyperthyroidism to ophthalmopathy. In total, 120 to 150 blood samples were TCR-sequenced: roughly 45 ophthalmopathy, 75 hyperthyroidism and approximately 17 hyperthyroidism-to-ophthalmopathy patients. To tell Graves' ophthalmopathy apart from Graves' hyperthyroidism, and to predict which patients would progress to ophthalmopathy, the study relied on TCR beta repertoire signatures. What the research found in general, with its limitations: The 13-signature model separated ophthalmopathy from stable hyperthyroidism with 85% to 90% sensitivity and about 81% specificity in cross-validation, and 80%/75% in the test set. In validation, the model predicted ophthalmopathy progression with roughly 68% sensitivity and roughly 78% specificity; roughly 11 predicted patients were CT-confirmed with GO in a median of around 6.5 months. Most of the expanded thyroid clonotypes with a frequency above 0.001 were also detected in blood, and it was suggested that the thyroid immune response may be reflected by blood repertoires. Sample size was not predetermined statistically, and investigators were not blinded to group allocation.

A patient counted as having stable hyperthyroidism if there was no progression to ophthalmopathy within 18 months of follow-up. Hyperthyroidism patients were newly diagnosed, with disease duration under 2 months, and aged 18 to 65 years. Patients with other autoimmune diseases, uncontrolled infections, pregnancy or lactation were excluded from the study. Diagnosis relied on clinical symptoms, serum thyroxine, TRAb, thyroid ultrasound and orbital computed tomography. PBMCs were isolated from about 10 ml of fresh peripheral blood by Ficoll-Paque density gradient centrifugation. Total RNA was extracted using Trizol reagent, and RNA quality was checked on an Agilent 2100 Bioanalyzer. In the germline V gene, CDR1 corresponds to MNHEY and CDR2 to SVGEGT. From V the trimming removes 10 bases and from J it removes 6 bases, while the gene matches leave 4 bases of the junction unaccounted for. The CDR3 holds 11 amino acids from the cysteine to the phenylalanine. Only the CDR3 part of the read is kept: 33 bases, read in frame from the first base.

The rearrangement joined TRBV6-2 or TRBV6-3 to TRBJ1-2; TRBD1 fits 8 bases in the junction. Material: peripheral blood. The origin of this receptor is an adult woman with stable Graves' hyperthyroidism. CDR3 protein: CATGQGNGYTF. The nucleotide sequence reads as follows: TGTGCCACCGGACAGGGTAATGGCTACACCTTC.